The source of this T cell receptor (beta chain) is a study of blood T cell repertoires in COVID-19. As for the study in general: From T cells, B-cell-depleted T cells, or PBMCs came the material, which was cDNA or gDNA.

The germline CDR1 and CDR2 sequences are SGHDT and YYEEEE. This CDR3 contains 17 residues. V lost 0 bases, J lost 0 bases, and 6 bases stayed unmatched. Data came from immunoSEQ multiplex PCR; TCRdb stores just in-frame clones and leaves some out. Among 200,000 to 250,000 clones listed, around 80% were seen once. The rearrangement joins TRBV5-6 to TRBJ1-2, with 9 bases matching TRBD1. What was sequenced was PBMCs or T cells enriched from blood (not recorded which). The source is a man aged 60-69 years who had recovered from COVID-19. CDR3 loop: CASSLEGTGRPNYGYTF. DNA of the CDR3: TGTGCCAGCAGCTTGGAAGGGACAGGGCGGCCTAACTATGGCTACACCTTC.